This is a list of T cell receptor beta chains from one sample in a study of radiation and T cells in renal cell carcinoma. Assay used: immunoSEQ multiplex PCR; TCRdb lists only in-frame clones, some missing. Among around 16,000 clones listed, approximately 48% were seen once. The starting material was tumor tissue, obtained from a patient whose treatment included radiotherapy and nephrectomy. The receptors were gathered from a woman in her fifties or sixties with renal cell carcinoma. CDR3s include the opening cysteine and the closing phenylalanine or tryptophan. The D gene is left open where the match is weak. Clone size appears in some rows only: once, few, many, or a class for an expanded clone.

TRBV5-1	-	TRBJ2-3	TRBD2	CARLLSSGLYTQYF	TGCGCCAGGCTTCTTTCTAGCGGGTTATATACGCAGTATTTT
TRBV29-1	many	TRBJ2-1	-	CSVELWGENYNEQFF	TGCAGCGTTGAACTTTGGGGGGAAAACTACAATGAGCAGTTCTTC
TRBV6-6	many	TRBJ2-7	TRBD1	CASSYSRTGSSYEQYF	TGTGCCAGCAGTTACTCGCGGACAGGGTCGTCCTACGAGCAGTACTTC
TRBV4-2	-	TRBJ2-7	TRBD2	CASSQASGGVVYEQYF	TGTGCCAGCAGCCAAGCGAGCGGGGGGGTCGTCTACGAGCAGTACTTC
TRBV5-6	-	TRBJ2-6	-	CASSQSTVSGANVLTF	TGTGCCAGCAGCCAATCGACAGTCTCTGGGGCCAACGTCCTGACTTTC
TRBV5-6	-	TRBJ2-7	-	CASRLGPTEQYF	TGTGCCAGCAGGTTGGGTCCGACCGAGCAGTACTTC
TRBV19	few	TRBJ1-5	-	CAVGLPQHF	TGTGCCGTTGGATTGCCCCAGCATTTT
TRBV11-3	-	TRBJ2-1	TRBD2	CASSPGGTSGSGEQFF	TGTGCCAGCAGTCCAGGGGGGACTAGCGGGAGCGGGGAGCAGTTCTTC
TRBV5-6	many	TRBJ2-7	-	CASSGSSYEQYF	TGTGCCAGCAGCGGTAGCTCCTACGAGCAGTACTTC
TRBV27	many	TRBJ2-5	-	CASSLVGGRETQYF	TGTGCCAGCAGTTTAGTCGGGGGGCGGGAGACCCAGTACTTC
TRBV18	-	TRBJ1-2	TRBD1	CASSPQPGQGYGYTF	TGTGCCAGCTCACCCCAACCGGGACAGGGGTATGGCTACACCTTC
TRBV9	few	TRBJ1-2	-	CASSVEATFGYTF	TGTGCCAGCAGCGTAGAGGCCACCTTTGGCTACACCTTC
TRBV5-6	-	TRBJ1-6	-	CASSLGYREFNSPLHF	TGTGCCAGCAGCTTGGGCTACAGGGAGTTTAATTCACCCCTCCACTTT
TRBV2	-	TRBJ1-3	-	CASGLGGLSGNTIYF	TGTGCCAGCGGTCTGGGGGGTCTCTCTGGAAACACCATATATTTT
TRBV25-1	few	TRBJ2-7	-	CASSGPGGAAYEQYF	TGTGCCAGCAGTGGGCCCGGAGGGGCCGCCTACGAGCAGTACTTC
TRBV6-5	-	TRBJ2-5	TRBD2	CASSYTSGGQETQYF	TGTGCCAGCAGTTACACTAGCGGGGGCCAAGAGACCCAGTACTTC
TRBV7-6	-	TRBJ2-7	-	CASSRGTPYEQYF	TGTGCCAGCAGCCGAGGGACGCCGTACGAGCAGTACTTC
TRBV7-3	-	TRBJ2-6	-	CASSSSGSGANVLTF	TGTGCCAGCAGCTCCTCAGGTTCTGGGGCCAACGTCCTGACTTTC
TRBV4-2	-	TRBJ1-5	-	CASSPRRGWDQPQHF	TGTGCCAGCAGCCCTCGCAGGGGATGGGATCAGCCCCAGCATTTT
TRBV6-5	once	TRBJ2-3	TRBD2	CASSWRLAGFTDTQYF	TGTGCCAGCAGTTGGCGACTAGCGGGGTTCACAGATACGCAGTATTTT
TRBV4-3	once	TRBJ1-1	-	CASSREQGSYAEAFF	TGCGCCAGCAGCCGCGAACAGGGCAGTTACGCTGAAGCTTTCTTT
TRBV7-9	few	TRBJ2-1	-	CGFLPLPYNEQFF	TGTGGGTTCCTCCCGCTACCCTACAATGAGCAGTTCTTC
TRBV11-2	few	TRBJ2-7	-	CASSLELADEQYF	TGTGCCAGCAGCTTAGAGTTAGCGGACGAGCAGTACTTC
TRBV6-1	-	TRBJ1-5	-	CASSESVRERSNQPQHF	TGTGCCAGCAGTGAATCGGTCAGAGAGAGAAGCAATCAGCCCCAGCATTTT
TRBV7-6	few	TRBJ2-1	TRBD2	CASSLGLAFEQFF	TGTGCCAGCAGCTTAGGACTAGCGTTTGAGCAGTTCTTC
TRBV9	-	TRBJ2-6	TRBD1	CASSVATGGASAGANVLTF	TGTGCCAGCAGCGTAGCGACAGGGGGCGCCAGTGCTGGGGCCAACGTCCTGACTTTC
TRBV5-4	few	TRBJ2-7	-	CASSLEDRSYEQYF	TGTGCCAGCAGCTTGGAGGACAGATCCTACGAGCAGTACTTC
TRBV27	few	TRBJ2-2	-	CASSLDQGTGELFF	TGTGCCAGCAGTCTGGACCAGGGCACCGGGGAGCTGTTTTTT
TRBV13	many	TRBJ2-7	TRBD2	CASSSRLAGLYEQYF	TGTGCCAGCAGCTCCCGTCTAGCGGGGCTTTACGAGCAGTACTTC
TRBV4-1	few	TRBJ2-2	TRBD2	CASSRYTSGGALNTGELFF	TGCGCCAGCAGCCGCTATACTAGCGGGGGGGCCCTGAACACCGGGGAGCTGTTTTTT
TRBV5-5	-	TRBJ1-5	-	CASSGVYNQPQHF	TGTGCCAGCTCAGGGGTCTACAATCAGCCCCAGCATTTT
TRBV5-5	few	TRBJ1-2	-	CASSPDSGGWGYTF	TGTGCCAGCAGCCCGGACTCCGGAGGGTGGGGCTACACCTTC
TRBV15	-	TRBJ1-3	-	CATSSLISSSGNTIYF	TGTGCCACCAGCAGTCTAATCTCCAGCTCTGGAAACACCATATATTTT
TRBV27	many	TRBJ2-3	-	CASSYPSVRYF	TGTGCCAGCAGTTACCCCTCGGTTCGGTATTTT
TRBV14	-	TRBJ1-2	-	CASSASPAGGYTF	TGTGCCAGCAGTGCGAGCCCTGCGGGTGGCTACACCTTC
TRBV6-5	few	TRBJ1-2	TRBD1	CASKRPGGWGYTF	TGTGCCAGCAAGAGACCAGGGGGCTGGGGCTACACCTTC
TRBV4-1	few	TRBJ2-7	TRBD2	CASSQTSGSSDEQYF	TGTGCCAGCAGCCAAACTAGCGGGAGTTCTGACGAGCAGTACTTC
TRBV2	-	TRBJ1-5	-	CASRGSNQPQHF	TGTGCCAGCAGGGGGAGCAATCAGCCCCAGCATTTT
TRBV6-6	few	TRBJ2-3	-	CASSPWTSPDTQYF	TGTGCCAGCAGTCCTTGGACCTCCCCAGATACGCAGTATTTT
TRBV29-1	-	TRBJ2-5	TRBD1	CSVEHPGQGAETQYF	TGCAGCGTTGAACACCCGGGACAGGGAGCGGAGACCCAGTACTTC
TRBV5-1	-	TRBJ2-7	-	CASSEAYEQYF	TGCGCCAGCAGCGAGGCCTACGAGCAGTACTTC
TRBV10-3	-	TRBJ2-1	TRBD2	CAISEQLAGDNEQFF	TGTGCCATCAGTGAGCAACTAGCGGGAGATAATGAGCAGTTCTTC
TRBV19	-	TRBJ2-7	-	CASSSRQRVYEQYF	TGTGCCAGTAGTTCCCGGCAGAGAGTCTACGAGCAGTACTTC
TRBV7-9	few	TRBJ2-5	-	CASSSAGIQETQYF	TGTGCCAGCAGCTCTGCAGGGATCCAAGAGACCCAGTACTTC
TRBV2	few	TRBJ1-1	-	CASSGGARTEAFF	TGTGCCAGCAGTGGAGGGGCTCGCACTGAAGCTTTCTTT
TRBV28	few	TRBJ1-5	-	CASSFIGVGSNQPQHF	TGTGCCAGCAGTTTTATCGGGGTAGGAAGCAATCAGCCCCAGCATTTT
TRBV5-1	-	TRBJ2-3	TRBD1	CASSLAKGQGLDTQYF	TGCGCCAGCAGCTTGGCGAAAGGACAGGGGCTCGATACGCAGTATTTT
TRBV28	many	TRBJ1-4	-	CASSSPSATNEKLFF	TGTGCCAGCAGCTCCCCGTCTGCAACTAATGAAAAACTGTTTTTT
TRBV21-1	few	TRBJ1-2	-	CASSRTDSPPNYGYTF	TGTGCCAGCAGCCGGACAGACTCCCCTCCTAACTATGGCTACACCTTC
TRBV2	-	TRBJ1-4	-	CASSYRDTNEKLFF	TGTGCCAGCAGTTACCGGGACACAAATGAAAAACTGTTTTTT
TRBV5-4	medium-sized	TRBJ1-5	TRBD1	CASSMSGQGSLVNQPQHF	TGTGCCAGCAGCATGAGCGGACAGGGGAGTCTAGTGAATCAGCCCCAGCATTTT
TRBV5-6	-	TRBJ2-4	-	CASSLIGVRDIQYF	TGTGCCAGCAGTTTGATAGGGGTACGAGACATTCAGTACTTC
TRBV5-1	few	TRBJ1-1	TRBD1	CASSLEGTAAFF	TGCGCCAGCAGCTTGGAAGGGACAGCGGCTTTCTTT
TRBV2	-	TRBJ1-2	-	CASSEVLGGYGYTF	TGTGCCAGCAGTGAAGTATTAGGGGGCTATGGCTACACCTTC